This entry describes one TCR beta chain. The antigen remains unidentified. The sample is drawn from a study of shared clonotypes between healthy human individuals. Study-wide points: Across a handful of donors, naive CD4 shared roughly 5%, naive CD8 around 3.8%, memory CD4 2.3%, memory CD8 over 0.3%. Clonotype sharing among donors was thought likely to change with sequencing depth.

CD4+ cells underwent separation, giving CD45RA+ naive and CD45RA-negative memory subsets. V was cut by 2 bases and J by 6 bases, with 13 bases left in between. The CDR3 has 15 residues. Germline CDR1 and CDR2: MGHRA and YSYEKL. Using immunoSEQ multiplex PCR, the repertoire was profiled, and TCRdb retains in-frame clones only, with some absent. This sample carries about 2.3 million clones, about 90% of them seen once, and the ten largest clones take around 0.35%. The chain uses TRBV4-1 and TRBJ2-2; D ambiguous. Input material: naive CD4+ T cells from PBMCs. The subset denotes: CD45RA+ positively selected. The TCR comes from a man younger than 30 in good health. Some clones in this sample may be carry-over from other donors' samples. Here the CDR3 DNA reads TGCGCCAGCAGCCAACCGACCGGACCCGCCGGGGAGCTGTTTTTT. Translating it yields CASSQPTGPAGELFF.